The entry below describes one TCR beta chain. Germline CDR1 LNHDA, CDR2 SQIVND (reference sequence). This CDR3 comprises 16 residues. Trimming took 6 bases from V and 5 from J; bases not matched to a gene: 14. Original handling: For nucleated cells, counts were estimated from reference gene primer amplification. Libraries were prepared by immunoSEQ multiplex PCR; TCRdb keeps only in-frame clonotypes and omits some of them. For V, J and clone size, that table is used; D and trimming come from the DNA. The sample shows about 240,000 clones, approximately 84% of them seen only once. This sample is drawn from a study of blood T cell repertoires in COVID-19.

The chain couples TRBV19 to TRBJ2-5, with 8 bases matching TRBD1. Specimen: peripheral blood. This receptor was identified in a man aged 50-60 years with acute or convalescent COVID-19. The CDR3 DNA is TGTGCCAGTAGCCCAGGAGGGCCAGGGGGCAGGGAGACCCAGTACTTC. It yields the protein CASSPGGPGGRETQYF.